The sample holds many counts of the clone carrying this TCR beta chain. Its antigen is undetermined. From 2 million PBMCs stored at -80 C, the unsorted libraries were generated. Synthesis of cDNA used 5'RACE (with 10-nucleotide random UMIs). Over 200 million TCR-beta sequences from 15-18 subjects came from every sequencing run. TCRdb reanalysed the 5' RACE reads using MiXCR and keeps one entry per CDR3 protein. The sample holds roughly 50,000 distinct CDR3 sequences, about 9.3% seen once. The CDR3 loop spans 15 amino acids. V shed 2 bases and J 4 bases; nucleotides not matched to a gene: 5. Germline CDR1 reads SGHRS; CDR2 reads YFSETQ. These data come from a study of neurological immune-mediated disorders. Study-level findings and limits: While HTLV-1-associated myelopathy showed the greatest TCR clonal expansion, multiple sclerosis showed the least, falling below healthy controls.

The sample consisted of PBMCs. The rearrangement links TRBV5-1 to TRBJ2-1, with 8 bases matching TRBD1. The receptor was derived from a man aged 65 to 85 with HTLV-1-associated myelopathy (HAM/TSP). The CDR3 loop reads CASSLQGGPYNEQFF. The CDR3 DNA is TGCGCCAGCAGCTTACAGGGGGGCCCTTACAATGAGCAGTTCTTC.